These 2 T cell receptor beta chains originate from one sample sequenced in a study of blood T cell repertoires in COVID-19. TCRdb's table, derived via immunoSEQ multiplex PCR, lists solely in-frame clones and lacks some. The sample includes approximately 280,000 clones, roughly 90% of them seen just once. The specimen sequenced was peripheral blood. The receptors stem from a man in his forties with acute or convalescent COVID-19.

V usage is TRBV30 and J usage is TRBJ2-3; 8 bases align to TRBD2. Germline V CDR1 and CDR2: GTSNPN, SVGIG (reference sequence). CDR3 length: 12 amino acids. Trimming at V came to 4 bases and at J to 6 bases, leaving 3 bases not matched to a gene. CDR3 DNA sequence: TGTGCCTGGACGGGGGGGATGGATACGCAGTATTTT. This sequence encodes CAWTGGMDTQYF. Filled out from reference TRBV30 and TRBJ2-3, the complete variable domain reads SQTIHQWPATLVQPVGSPLSLECTVEGTSNPNLYWYRQAAGRGLQLLFYSVGIGQISSEVPQNLSASRPQDRQFILSSKKLLLSDSGFYLCAWTGGMDTQYFGPGTRLTVL.

V is TRBV20-1 and J is TRBJ2-7; possibly TRBD1 for D (6 bases). CDR1 and CDR2 (germline): DFQATT, SNEGSKA (reference sequence). The CDR3 loop spans 15 amino acids. The V end lost 3 bases, the J end lost 7 bases, and 22 bases lay between the germline ends. CDR3 sequence (DNA): TGCAGTGCTAGTTTGGCGCAGGGGTCCCCCGTGGAGCAGTACTTC. It specifies CSASLAQGSPVEQYF.